This TCR beta chain was identified during a study of blood T cell repertoires in COVID-19. V shed 3 bases and J shed 0 bases, with 9 bases lying between them. Germline loops: CDR1 SGHTA, CDR2 FQGTGA. The CDR3 is 15 residues long. TCRdb's copy holds only in-frame clones and misses some; the assay was immunoSEQ multiplex PCR. There are 39,000 or so clones in the sample; 90% to 95% occur only once, and 2% to 2.5% lies in the top ten. Specimen: peripheral blood. V and J are TRBV7-3 and TRBJ2-1, with a possible D match to TRBD2 (5 bases). This TCR derives from a man aged 50 to 60 with active COVID-19. The CDR3 DNA sequence: TGTGCCAGCAGCTTTGGAGGAGCCTCCTACAATGAGCAGTTCTTC. It specifies CASSFGGASYNEQFF.